The TCR beta chain under discussion was sequenced for a study of blood T cell repertoires in COVID-19. Study-level information: Donors in the United States, Italy and Spain gave samples during acute or convalescent COVID-19. From T cells, B-cell-depleted T cells, or PBMCs came the material, which was cDNA or gDNA.

Authors' data handling: Amplification of reference gene primers provided the estimated nucleated cell counts. Sequencing was performed with immunoSEQ multiplex PCR; in TCRdb, only in-frame clones are kept and a portion is missing. The V and J calls and clone size come from that table; D and trimming were worked out from the DNA. The profile shows just under 80,000 clones, 88% of them singletons. The CDR3 length is 15 residues. Germline CDR1 is LGHDT and CDR2 is YNNKEL (reference sequence). V shed 1 base and J 5 bases; nucleotides not matched to a gene: 5. V usage is TRBV3-1 (or the pseudogene TRBV3-2) and J usage is TRBJ2-1; 7 bases fit TRBD2. This TCR derives from a human donor in a cohort sampled during active COVID-19. Sequencing input: peripheral blood. The CDR3 is CASSQGLAGDNEQFF. The CDR3 coding sequence is TGTGCCAGCAGCCAAGGTTTGGCGGGAGACAATGAGCAGTTCTTC.